This is a list of T cell receptor beta chains from one sample in a study of cytomegalovirus exposure and HLA in healthy donors. TCRdb keeps only in-frame clones here, not all; method: immunoSEQ multiplex PCR. The sample includes about 200,000 clones, 70% to 80% seen only once; the top ten take approximately 1.5%. The specimen sequenced was PBMCs. The receptor source for this set is a girl aged 5 to 17 in good health and CMV-seropositive. The CDR3 runs from the conserved cysteine through the conserved F or W. Each record gives: V gene, clone size, D gene, J gene, CDR3 DNA, CDR3 protein. A D gene is named only where the DNA matches it firmly. A clone size is listed for some rows: how often the clone was seen (once, few, many), or a class if it is expanded.

V: TRBV9; size: NA; D: TRBD1; J: TRBJ1-3; DNA: TGTGCCAGCAGCGCCGGGACAGTTGGAAACACCATATATTTT; CDR3: CASSAGTVGNTIYF
V: TRBV4-3; size: NA; D: NA; J: TRBJ2-5; DNA: TGCGCCAGCAGCCAAGACCTCTGGGGTGCGGGAGAGACCCAGTACTTC; CDR3: CASSQDLWGAGETQYF
V: TRBV4-1; size: once; D: TRBD1; J: TRBJ1-1; DNA: TGCGCCAGCAGACGCACAGGGGTTTTGACTGAAGCTTTCTTT; CDR3: CASRRTGVLTEAFF
V: TRBV29-1; size: NA; D: TRBD1; J: TRBJ1-4; DNA: TGCAGCGCGAGACAGGGGGCGCGAGAAAAACTGTTTTTT; CDR3: CSARQGAREKLFF
V: TRBV7-9; size: NA; D: NA; J: TRBJ1-4; DNA: TGTGCCAGCAGCCCGCTCAGTGAAAAACTGTTTTTT; CDR3: CASSPLSEKLFF
V: TRBV6-1; size: few; D: NA; J: TRBJ2-4; DNA: TGTGCCAGCAGCGGACAGATCTTAGCCAAAAACATTCAGTACTTC; CDR3: CASSGQILAKNIQYF
V: TRBV11-2; size: NA; D: TRBD2; J: TRBJ2-3; DNA: TGTGCCAGCAGCTTAGCGTTTGGCGGGGGGGTTATAGATACGCAGTATTTT; CDR3: CASSLAFGGGVIDTQYF
V: TRBV5-1; size: NA; D: TRBD1; J: TRBJ1-1; DNA: TGCGCCAGCAGCTTTGACAGGGGCACTGAAGCTTTCTTT; CDR3: CASSFDRGTEAFF
V: TRBV4-3; size: NA; D: TRBD1; J: TRBJ2-3; DNA: TGCGCCAGCAGCCAGGACAGGGGGCTTGGCACAGATACGCAGTATTTT; CDR3: CASSQDRGLGTDTQYF
V: TRBV6-5; size: NA; D: NA; J: TRBJ1-2; DNA: TGTGCCAGCAGGGGGGGTAACTATGGCTACACCTTC; CDR3: CASRGGNYGYTF
V: TRBV27; size: NA; D: TRBD1; J: TRBJ2-1; DNA: TGTGCCAGCAGTTTATCACCGGGACAGGGTCTGTTCTTC; CDR3: CASSLSPGQGLFF
V: TRBV7-2; size: NA; D: TRBD1; J: TRBJ1-1; DNA: TGTGCCAGCAGCTCGCAGGGGGGGAACACTGAAGCTTTCTTT; CDR3: CASSSQGGNTEAFF
V: TRBV5-1; size: NA; D: NA; J: TRBJ2-5; DNA: TGCGCCAGCAGCACGGACACAGGGGAGACCCAGTACTTC; CDR3: CASSTDTGETQYF
V: TRBV7-8; size: NA; D: TRBD1; J: TRBJ1-4; DNA: TGTGCCAGCAGCTTAGGACAGGGGAAAAGCTGGGGTAATGAAAAACTGTTTTTT; CDR3: CASSLGQGKSWGNEKLFF
V: TRBV6-5; size: NA; D: NA; J: TRBJ2-7; DNA: TGTGCCAGCAGTTACGGCAGGGGCACCTCCTACGAGCAGTACTTC; CDR3: CASSYGRGTSYEQYF
V: TRBV14; size: NA; D: NA; J: TRBJ1-2; DNA: TGTGCCAGCAGCCAAGTTAACCCGGTCCGGGGGGCAGACTATGGCTACACCTTC; CDR3: CASSQVNPVRGADYGYTF
V: TRBV5-1; size: NA; D: TRBD1; J: TRBJ1-2; DNA: TGCGCCAGCAGCGGAGCCGGGACAGGGTCGGGTGGCTACACCTTC; CDR3: CASSGAGTGSGGYTF
V: TRBV7-2; size: NA; D: NA; J: TRBJ1-3; DNA: TGTGCCAGCAGCTTAGCGGCCGCTTTCTCTGGAAACACCATATATTTT; CDR3: CASSLAAAFSGNTIYF
V: TRBV7-9; size: NA; D: TRBD2; J: TRBJ2-2; DNA: TGTGCCAGCAGCCCTCGTGGTAGCGGGGACTACACCGGGGAGCTGTTTTTT; CDR3: CASSPRGSGDYTGELFF
V: TRBV6-1; size: NA; D: NA; J: TRBJ1-2; DNA: TGTGCCAGCCAGGGTGGCTACACCTTC; CDR3: CASQGGYTF
V: TRBV29-1; size: NA; D: NA; J: TRBJ2-3; DNA: TGCAGCGGTAGGATAGGGGGGGGAGATACGCAGTATTTT; CDR3: CSGRIGGGDTQYF
V: TRBV6-1; size: once; D: TRBD1; J: TRBJ1-1; DNA: TGTGCCAGCAGCAGGGGGCGGAACACTGAAGCTTTCTTT; CDR3: CASSRGRNTEAFF
V: TRBV29-1; size: NA; D: NA; J: TRBJ2-7; DNA: TGCAGCGTTGATGACAGCTCCTACGAGCAGTACTTC; CDR3: CSVDDSSYEQYF
V: TRBV19; size: NA; D: NA; J: TRBJ2-1; DNA: TGTGCCAGTAGTATAGGAGGTCTAGCGACCTACAATGAGCAGTTCTTC; CDR3: CASSIGGLATYNEQFF
V: TRBV6-4; size: NA; D: TRBD1; J: TRBJ1-4; DNA: TGTGCCAGCAGCGGACAGGGGGGGATAACTAATGAAAAACTGTTTTTT; CDR3: CASSGQGGITNEKLFF
V: TRBV10-3; size: NA; D: NA; J: TRBJ1-6; DNA: TGTGCCATCAGGAGGGAGCACAGGGAGCAAGGATCACCCCTCCACTTT; CDR3: CAIRREHREQGSPLHF
V: TRBV7-2; size: NA; D: TRBD1; J: TRBJ1-1; DNA: TGTGCCAGCAGCTTAAGGACAGGGCATTTCACTGAAGCTTTCTTT; CDR3: CASSLRTGHFTEAFF
V: TRBV19; size: once; D: TRBD1; J: TRBJ1-5; DNA: TGTGCCAGTAGTGGACAGGGTTTTCAGCCCCAGCATTTT; CDR3: CASSGQGFQPQHF
V: TRBV7-9; size: NA; D: NA; J: TRBJ2-7; DNA: TGTGCCAGCAGCCCTAGCGGGGACAGGAGCTACGAGCAGTACTTC; CDR3: CASSPSGDRSYEQYF
V: TRBV27; size: NA; D: NA; J: TRBJ1-4; DNA: TGTGCCAGCAAAACCAGGGGCACCGCTAATGAAAAACTGTTTTTT; CDR3: CASKTRGTANEKLFF
V: TRBV4-1; size: NA; D: NA; J: TRBJ1-6; DNA: TGCGCCAGCAGCCGAGGGCGAGTCTGGGATTCACCCCTCCACTTT; CDR3: CASSRGRVWDSPLHF
V: TRBV10-1; size: NA; D: TRBD1; J: TRBJ2-2; DNA: TGCGCCAGCAGTGGGAACAGGGGGTTTGACGGGGAGCTGTTTTTT; CDR3: CASSGNRGFDGELFF
V: TRBV11-2; size: NA; D: NA; J: TRBJ2-7; DNA: TGTGCCAGCAGCTTCAATCCAGGGTCCTACGAGCAGTACTTC; CDR3: CASSFNPGSYEQYF
V: TRBV6-1; size: NA; D: NA; J: TRBJ1-4; DNA: TGTGCCAGCAGTGTAGGTTGGGCAAATGAAAAACTGTTTTTT; CDR3: CASSVGWANEKLFF
V: TRBV11-3; size: NA; D: TRBD1; J: TRBJ2-4; DNA: TGTGCCAGCATATGGGACAGGGGCGGAAACATTCAGTACTTC; CDR3: CASIWDRGGNIQYF
V: TRBV5-1; size: NA; D: TRBD2; J: TRBJ2-7; DNA: TGCGCCAGCAGCTTGGCAGCGGGGGTACTCTACGAGCAGTACTTC; CDR3: CASSLAAGVLYEQYF
V: TRBV12-5; size: NA; D: TRBD1; J: TRBJ1-6; DNA: TGTGCTAGTGGTTCCGGACAGGGTAATTCACCCCTCCACTTT; CDR3: CASGSGQGNSPLHF
V: TRBV18; size: NA; D: TRBD2; J: TRBJ2-7; DNA: TGTGCCAGCTCTCCAACCTCCCTAGCGGGGGTCAACTACGAGCAGTACTTC; CDR3: CASSPTSLAGVNYEQYF
V: TRBV2; size: NA; D: NA; J: TRBJ2-7; DNA: TGTGCCAGCTCTCCTATGCAGGGAAGTAAAGAGCAGTACTTC; CDR3: CASSPMQGSKEQYF
V: TRBV7-8; size: NA; D: NA; J: TRBJ1-2; DNA: TGTGCCAGCAGCCCGGTGACCTTTGCGAGGTCGGACTATGGCTACACCTTC; CDR3: CASSPVTFARSDYGYTF
V: TRBV18; size: NA; D: TRBD2; J: TRBJ2-3; DNA: TGTGCCAGCTCACCAAGCAGCGGGGGGCTGCCAGATACGCAGTATTTT; CDR3: CASSPSSGGLPDTQYF
V: TRBV5-1; size: NA; D: NA; J: TRBJ1-1; DNA: TGCGCCAGCAGCTTGGAAGATCGACAGGCCGGCACTGAAGCTTTCTTT; CDR3: CASSLEDRQAGTEAFF